This T cell receptor (beta chain) was found in a study of post-analysis software for immune sequencing data. A word on this clonotype: Its antigen is not known.

This CDR3 is 14 amino acids long. The V gene lost 9 bases and the J gene lost 3 bases, with 14 bases spanning the gap. The library was made from cDNA and included unique molecular identifiers. TCRdb itself ran the PCR reads through MiXCR, one entry per CDR3 protein. The sample shows 380,000 or so distinct CDR3 sequences, about a third of them seen only once. Findings of the study overall: TRBV5-6, TRBV5-1 and TRBV20-1 belonged to a set of roughly 5 TRBV segments that were more frequent in patients than controls.

The sample was blood. This chain connects TRBV12-3 or TRBV12-4 to TRBJ2-2, with D tentatively TRBD1 or TRBD2 (5 bases each). The TCR sequence derives from a girl under 18 with multiple sclerosis. CDR3 region: CASRGSVDTGELFF. The DNA for the CDR3 is TGTGCCAGTCGGGGCTCAGTGGACACCGGGGAGCTGTTTTTT.